The 20 T cell receptor beta chains in this list originate from one sample, sequenced in a study of vaccination effects on CD4 cells after COVID-19. Antigen-specific CD4+ T cell clonotypes were called by their expansion after viral peptide-pool culture in ViraFEST. Having been cultured for 10 days, the cells underwent CD4+ T cell isolation. Negative nucleocapsid antibody tests before and after vaccination confirmed no previous SARS-CoV-2 infection. What these receptors recognize is not known. Using immunoSEQ multiplex PCR, the repertoire was profiled, and TCRdb retains in-frame clones only, with some absent. The profile shows about 38,000 clones, roughly 70% of them singletons. This specimen consisted of CD4+ T cells from PBMCs cultured with SARS-CoV-2 spike peptides, obtained before COVID-19 vaccination. These receptors originate from a human donor who received a COVID-19 vaccine.

The rearrangement joins TRBV6-5 to TRBJ2-5; 7 bases match TRBD2. The CDR3 is 13 amino acids. CDR1 is MNHEY and CDR2 is SVGAGI in the germline V gene. Losses at the gene ends were 6 bases for V and 2 bases for J; bases not matched to a gene: 3. CDR3 sequence: CASRGGGQETQYF. The CDR3 DNA reads TGTGCCAGCAGGGGGGGAGGGCAAGAGACCCAGTACTTC.

This chain links TRBV5-6 with TRBJ2-1; 8 positions match TRBD2. Trimming took 4 bases from V and 5 from J; bases not matched to a gene: 8. CDR3 length: 15 amino acids. Germline CDR1 reads SGHDT; CDR2 reads YYEEEE. In DNA form, the CDR3 reads TGTGCCAGCAGCCGGAGTGGGACTAGTCACAATGAGCAGTTCTTC. Translating gives CASSRSGTSHNEQFF.

This sequence joins TRBV19 and TRBJ2-1; 7 bases align to TRBD2. V was clipped by 5 bases and J by 8 bases; unmatched bases: 18. CDR3 length equals 17 residues. Germline V gives CDR1 LNHDA, CDR2 SQIVND (reference sequence). This CDR3 is CASSGTGGLVYHYEQFF. The CDR3 DNA reads TGTGCCAGTAGTGGGACGGGAGGACTAGTGTATCACTATGAGCAGTTCTTC.

This chain connects TRBV2 to TRBJ2-7; D is unclear. This CDR3 comprises 13 residues. V was pared by 5 bases and J by 2 bases, with 10 bases between. Germline V gives CDR1 SNHLY, CDR2 FYNNEI. CDR3 residues: CASSMDVPYEQYF. Here the CDR3 DNA reads TGTGCCAGCAGTATGGACGTCCCCTACGAGCAGTACTTC.

This clone was counted once. The CDR3 DNA sequence: TGTGCCAGTAGAGAGACAGGATCGAACACTGAAGCTTTCTTT. Translating it yields CASRETGSNTEAFF. V and J are TRBV19 and TRBJ1-1, with D tentatively TRBD1 (6 bases). The CDR3 is 14 residues long. The V gene's germline CDR1 is LNHDA and CDR2 SQIVND (reference sequence). V lost 6 bases and J 1 base, leaving 12 bases between the germline ends.

This clone came up many times. The V and J genes are TRBV28 and TRBJ1-2; unclear D gene. This CDR3 region has 12 residues. Germline lookup yields CDR1 MDHEN and CDR2 SYDVKM. V was shortened by 6 bases and J by 7 bases, with 12 bases between the two germline ends. The CDR3 is CASSPFAFGYTF. The DNA for the CDR3 is TGTGCCAGCAGCCCCTTTGCCTTTGGCTACACCTTC.

This CDR3 reads CASSYGVSSYNEQFF. The CDR3 DNA is TGTGCCAGCAGTTACGGCGTGAGCTCCTACAATGAGCAGTTCTTC. The rearrangement uses TRBV6-2 or TRBV6-3 and TRBJ2-1; D uncertain. Germline values: CDR1 MNHEY, CDR2 SVGEGT. V was cut by 2 bases and J by 0 bases, with 8 bases left in between. The CDR3 is made up of 15 amino acids.

The chain links TRBV4-1 to TRBJ1-2, with 8 bases fitting TRBD1. CDR3 size: 15 residues. V dropped 1 base and J dropped 10; count of bases not matched to a gene: 11. Germline V gives CDR1 MGHRA, CDR2 YSYEKL. CDR3 residues: CASSQGRTGKMVYTF. The CDR3 DNA reads as TGCGCCAGCAGCCAAGGTAGGACAGGGAAAATGGTCTACACCTTC.

The sample holds a few counts of this clone. The V gene is TRBV5-4, the J gene TRBJ2-2; 10 bases map to TRBD1. Germline CDR1 and CDR2: SGHNT and YYREEE (reference sequence). Trimming cost V 4 bases and J 4 bases; bases outside gene matches: 4. The CDR3 has 15 amino acids. The CDR3 reads CASSTWTGGTGELFF. DNA of the CDR3: TGTGCCAGCAGCACCTGGACAGGGGGCACCGGGGAGCTGTTTTTT.

The chain recombines TRBV3-1 (or the pseudogene TRBV3-2) with TRBJ2-1, with a possible D match to TRBD2 (6 bases). Germline CDR1 reads LGHDT; CDR2 reads YNNKEL (reference sequence). The CDR3 runs 15 residues. V lost 0 bases to trimming and J lost 0 bases, with 6 bases between them. The CDR3 loop is CASSQDGGSYNEQFF. In DNA form, the CDR3 reads TGTGCCAGCAGCCAAGACGGGGGCTCCTACAATGAGCAGTTCTTC.

V and J are TRBV6-6 and TRBJ1-6; D gene unclear. Trimming took off 6 bases at V and 4 bases at J, with 16 bases between the two ends. This CDR3 is built from 16 residues. Germline-derived CDR1 and CDR2 are MNHNY and SVGAGI (reference sequence). As DNA, the CDR3 is TGTGCCAGCAGCCCCGTTATGGGGTCATATAATTCACCCCTCCACTTT. Amino acid sequence: CASSPVMGSYNSPLHF.

Remarks on this clone: Germline is not matched at one junction end, which may reflect a read error. The chain couples TRBV7-7 to TRBJ2-2, with 7 positions matching TRBD1. The CDR3 extends over 14 amino acids. Germline V gene data show CDR1 as SSHAT and CDR2 as FNYEAQ (reference sequence). Here the CDR3 reads CASSLGGRTGELFF. The CDR3 DNA reads as TGTGCTAGCAGCCTAGGGGGCCGGACCGGGGAGCTGTTTTTT. The full variable domain, its missing parts supplied by reference TRBV7-7 and TRBJ2-2, is GAGVSQSPRYKVTKRGQDVTLRCDPISSHATLYWYQQALGQGPEFLTYFNYEAQPDKSGLPSDRFSAERPEGSISTLTIQRTEQRDSAMYRCASSLGGRTGELFFGEGSRLTVL.

The CDR3 spells CASSLTWTSGYYEQYF. CDR3 DNA: TGTGCCAGCAGCCTAACCTGGACTAGCGGGTACTACGAGCAGTACTTC. The gene calls are TRBV11-2 and TRBJ2-7; 11 bases map to TRBD2. Trimming at V came to 5 bases and at J to 3 bases, leaving 9 bases not matched to a gene. This CDR3 contains 16 residues. Germline V gene data show CDR1 as SGHAT and CDR2 as FQNNGV.

This clone was observed a single time. J is TRBJ1-3 and V is TRBV7-9; D gene unclear. The CDR3 totals 14 residues. CDR1 and CDR2 (germline): SEHNR, FQNEAQ (reference sequence). The ends were cut back, 3 bases at V and 2 bases at J, with 8 bases in the middle. The CDR3 here is CASSFADAGNTIYF. The CDR3 DNA is TGTGCCAGCAGCTTTGCAGACGCTGGAAACACCATATATTTT.

This chain connects TRBV12-3 or TRBV12-4 to TRBJ2-7; no definite D call. The germline V and J ends were trimmed by 1 base and 2 bases, with 3 bases remaining between them. The CDR3 runs 12 residues. The CDR3 region has the DNA TGTGCCAGCAGTTTAGTCGCCTACGAGCAGTACTTC. This translates into CASSLVAYEQYF.

This chain uses TRBV2 with TRBJ2-2; tentative D call: TRBD1 (6 bases). This CDR3 has 14 residues. The germline V gene encodes CDR1 SNHLY and CDR2 FYNNEI. Trimming removed 0 bases at V and 6 bases at J, with 8 bases between. CDR3 DNA sequence: TGTGCCAGCAGTGAAGCAGGGGGTGCCGGGGAGCTGTTTTTT. As protein: CASSEAGGAGELFF.

For the CDR3, the DNA is TGTGCCAGCAGTCCCGGGACAGGGGTCGGGCTCTACGAGCAGTACTTC. Protein: CASSPGTGVGLYEQYF. The V and J genes are TRBV2 and TRBJ2-7; TRBD1 matches 10 bases. J lost 3 bases, V lost 5 bases, and 10 bases had no gene match. Germline lookup yields CDR1 SNHLY and CDR2 FYNNEI. This CDR3 has 16 residues.

This rearrangement joins TRBV7-2 to TRBJ2-3; the D is unclear. Trimming removed 5 bases at V and 1 base at J, with 10 bases between. This CDR3 region has 14 residues. CDR1 SGHTA and CDR2 FQGNSA come from the germline V gene. The CDR3 region is CASSPRWGTDTQYF. The CDR3, as DNA: TGTGCCAGCAGCCCGCGCTGGGGCACAGATACGCAGTATTTT.

The chain couples TRBV5-5 to TRBJ2-3, with 9 bases lining up with TRBD2. Germline CDR1 SGHKS, CDR2 YYEKEE (reference sequence). CDR3 length equals 15 residues. Trimming at V came to 1 base and at J to 4 bases, leaving 4 bases not matched to a gene. The CDR3 here is CASSLRGREPDTQYF. For the CDR3, the DNA is TGTGCCAGCAGCTTGCGCGGGAGGGAGCCAGATACGCAGTATTTT.

This clone was counted a few times. The rearrangement uses TRBV6-5 and TRBJ2-1; 9 nucleotides match TRBD1. The CDR3 extends over 12 amino acids. Per the germline V gene, CDR1 is MNHEY and CDR2 is SVGAGI. Trimming at V came to 11 bases and at J to 8 bases, leaving 7 bases not matched to a gene. The CDR3 bases are TGTGCCGGCGACAGGGGGGGCGATGAGCAGTTCTTC. Protein product: CAGDRGGDEQFF.